Included here is one T cell receptor beta chain sequence, with context. V was clipped by 10 bases and J by 6 bases, with 13 bases between them. The CDR3 has 12 residues. Germline V lookup: CDR1 WSHSY, CDR2 SAAADI. The RNA, 0.5 to 1 ug, was put through reverse transcription using random hexamers. TCRdb called the immunoSEQ multiplex PCR reads again in MiXCR, with one record for every CDR3 protein. The profile covers 100,000 to 150,000 distinct CDR3 sequences, with roughly 95% appearing a single time and roughly 0.14% taken by the ten largest. These data come from a study of CD8 T cells in Susac syndrome. The Susac syndrome patients fit the recently defined diagnostic criteria for definite or probable disease. The CD8+ and CD4+ T cells were negatively isolated, with the TEMRA cells enriched by FACS.

The receptor was isolated from a human donor with Susac syndrome. The sequenced sample consisted of CD4+ T cells from PBMCs. The chain has TRBV10-2 and TRBJ2-1, with D maybe TRBD1 (5 bases). The CDR3 nucleotides read TGCGCCACCCTTAAAGGGGTCAATGAGCAGTTCTTC. Its protein is CATLKGVNEQFF.